Sequencing of this T cell receptor (beta chain) was carried out in a study of cytotoxic CD8 clonotypes in ibrutinib-treated CLL. Study conclusions and caveats: The times at which samples were taken varied between sustained-remission and progressing patients.

Sequencing was performed with immunoSEQ multiplex PCR; in TCRdb, only in-frame clones are kept and a portion is missing. The sample contains 130,000 or so clones, approximately 75% of which appear only once. As for this clone: The antigen remains unidentified.

The germline V gene has CDR1 MNHEY and CDR2 SVGAGI. V dropped 5 bases and J dropped 9; count of bases not matched to a gene: 14. The CDR3 has 15 amino acids. Sequenced here: PBMCs, sampled after 12 months of ibrutinib treatment. This clonotype was sampled from a human donor with chronic lymphocytic leukemia. V gene TRBV6-5 combines with J gene TRBJ2-7; 9 bases align to TRBD1. The CDR3 region is CASSQMTGGGSRQYF. CDR3 nucleotide sequence: TGTGCCAGCAGTCAAATGACAGGGGGGGGCTCCAGGCAGTACTTC.